This TCR beta chain was recovered during a study of blood T cell repertoires in COVID-19. The overall study: Acute-phase and convalescent COVID-19 samples originated in the United States, Italy and Spain. Sources were T cells, B-cell-depleted T cells, or PBMCs; the material itself was cDNA or gDNA.

The CDR3 has 13 amino acids. Looked up from germline, CDR1 is SGHDN and CDR2 is FVKESK. V was shortened by 4 bases and J by 7 bases, with 8 bases between the two germline ends. Authors' data handling: Using reference gene primer amplification, nucleated cell counts were estimated. Repertoires were generated with immunoSEQ multiplex PCR, while TCRdb's copy carries only in-frame clones and drops some. That table supplies the V and J calls and clone size; D and trimming were determined from the DNA. This table has about 130,000 clones, around 81% appearing once. The sequenced material came from peripheral blood. The TCR originated in a man in his sixties with acute or convalescent COVID-19. The rearrangement uses TRBV14 and TRBJ1-6; a possible D gene is TRBD1 (6 bases). The CDR3 DNA follows: TGTGCCAGCAGCCCCAGGGGAAATTCACCCCTCCACTTT. This sequence encodes CASSPRGNSPLHF.